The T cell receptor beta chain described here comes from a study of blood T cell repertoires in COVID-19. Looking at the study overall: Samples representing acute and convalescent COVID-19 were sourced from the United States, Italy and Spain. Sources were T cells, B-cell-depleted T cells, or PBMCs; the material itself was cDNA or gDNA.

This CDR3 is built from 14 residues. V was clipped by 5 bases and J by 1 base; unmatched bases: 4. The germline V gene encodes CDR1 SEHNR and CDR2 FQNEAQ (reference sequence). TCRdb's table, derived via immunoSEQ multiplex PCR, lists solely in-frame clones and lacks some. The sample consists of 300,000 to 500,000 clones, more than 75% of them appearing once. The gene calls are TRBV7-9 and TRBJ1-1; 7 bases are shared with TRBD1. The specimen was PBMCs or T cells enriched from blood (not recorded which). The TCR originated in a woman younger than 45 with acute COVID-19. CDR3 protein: CASSPPGGNTEAFF. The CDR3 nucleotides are TGTGCCAGCAGCCCTCCAGGGGGGAACACTGAAGCTTTCTTT.